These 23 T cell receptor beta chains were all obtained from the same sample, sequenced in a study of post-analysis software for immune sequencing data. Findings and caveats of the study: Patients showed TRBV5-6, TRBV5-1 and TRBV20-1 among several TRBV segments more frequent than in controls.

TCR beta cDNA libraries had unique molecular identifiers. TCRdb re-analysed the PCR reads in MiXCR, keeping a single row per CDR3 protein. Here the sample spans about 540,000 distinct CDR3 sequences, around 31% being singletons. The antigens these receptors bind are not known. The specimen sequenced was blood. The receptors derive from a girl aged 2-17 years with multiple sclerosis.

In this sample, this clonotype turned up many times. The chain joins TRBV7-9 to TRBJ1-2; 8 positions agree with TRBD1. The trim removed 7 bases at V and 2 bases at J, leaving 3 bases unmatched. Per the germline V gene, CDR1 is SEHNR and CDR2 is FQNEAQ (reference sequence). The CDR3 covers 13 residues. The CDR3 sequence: CASTTGGNYGYTF. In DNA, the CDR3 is TGTGCCAGCACAACAGGGGGAAACTATGGCTACACCTTC.

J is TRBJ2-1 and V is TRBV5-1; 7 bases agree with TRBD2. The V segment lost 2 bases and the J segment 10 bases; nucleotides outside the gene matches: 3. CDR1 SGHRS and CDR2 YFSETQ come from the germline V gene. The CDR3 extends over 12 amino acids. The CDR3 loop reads CASSFGSGEQFF. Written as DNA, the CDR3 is TGCGCCAGCAGCTTTGGTAGCGGGGAGCAGTTCTTC.

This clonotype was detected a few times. In DNA, the CDR3 is TGTGCCAGCTCCCAGGGACTAGCGTATTACAATGAGCAGTTCTTC. As protein: CASSQGLAYYNEQFF. V usage is TRBV11-2 and J usage is TRBJ2-1; 10 bases are shared with TRBD2. The J segment lost 4 bases and the V segment lost 8 bases, leaving 8 bases of the junction unmatched. Germline V gene data show CDR1 as SGHAT and CDR2 as FQNNGV. This CDR3 spans 15 amino acids. The full variable domain, rest sourced from reference TRBV11-2 and TRBJ2-1, is EAGVAQSPRYKIIEKRQSVAFWCNPISGHATLYWYQQILGQGPKLLIQFQNNGVVDDSQLPKDRFSAERLKGVDSTLKIQPAKLEDSAVYLCASSQGLAYYNEQFFGPGTRLTVL.

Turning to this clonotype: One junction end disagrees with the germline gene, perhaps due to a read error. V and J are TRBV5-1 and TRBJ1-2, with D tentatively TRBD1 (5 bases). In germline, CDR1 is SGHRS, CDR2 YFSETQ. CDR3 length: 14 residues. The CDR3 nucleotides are TGCGTCAGCAGCCCCACGGGACCCATTGGGGGCTACACCTTC. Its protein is CVSSPTGPIGGYTF. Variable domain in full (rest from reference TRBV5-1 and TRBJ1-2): KAGVTQTPRYLIKTRGQQVTLSCSPISGHRSVSWYQQTPGQGLQFLFEYFSETQRNKGNFPGRFSGRQFSNSRSEMNVSTLELGDSALYLCVSSPTGPIGGYTFGSGTRLTVV.

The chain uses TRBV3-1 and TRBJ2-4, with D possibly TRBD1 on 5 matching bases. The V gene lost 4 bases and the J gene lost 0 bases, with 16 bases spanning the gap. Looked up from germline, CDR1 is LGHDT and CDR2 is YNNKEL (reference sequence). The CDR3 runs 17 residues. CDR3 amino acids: CASSPPGRTLAKNIQYF. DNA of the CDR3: TGTGCCAGCAGCCCACCGGGCAGGACACTAGCCAAAAACATTCAGTACTTC.

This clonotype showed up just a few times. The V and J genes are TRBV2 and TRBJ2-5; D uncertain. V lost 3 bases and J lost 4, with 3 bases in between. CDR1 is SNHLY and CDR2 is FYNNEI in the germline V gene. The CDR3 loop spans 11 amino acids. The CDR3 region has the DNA TGTGCCAGCAGTGATATAGAGACCCAGTACTTC. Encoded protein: CASSDIETQYF.

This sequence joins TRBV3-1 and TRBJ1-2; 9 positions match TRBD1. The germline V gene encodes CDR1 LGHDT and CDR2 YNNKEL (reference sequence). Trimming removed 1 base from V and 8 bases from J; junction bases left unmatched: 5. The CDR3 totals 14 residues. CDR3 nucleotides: TGTGCCAGCAGCCAAGGTGGGGACAGGGTCGGCTACACCTTC. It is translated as CASSQGGDRVGYTF.

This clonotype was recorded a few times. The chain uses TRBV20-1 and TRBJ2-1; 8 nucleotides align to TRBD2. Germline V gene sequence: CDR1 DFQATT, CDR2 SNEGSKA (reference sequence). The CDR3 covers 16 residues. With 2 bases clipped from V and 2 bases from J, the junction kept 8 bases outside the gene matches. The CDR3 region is CSARFISGGAYNEQFF. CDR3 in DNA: TGCAGTGCTAGATTTATAAGCGGGGGCGCCTACAATGAGCAGTTCTTC.

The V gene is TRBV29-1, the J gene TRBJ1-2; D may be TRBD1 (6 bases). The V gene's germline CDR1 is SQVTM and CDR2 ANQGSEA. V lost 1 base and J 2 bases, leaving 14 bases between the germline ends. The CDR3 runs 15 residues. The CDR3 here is CSVEVWTARNYGYTF. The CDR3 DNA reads TGCAGCGTTGAAGTTTGGACAGCTAGGAACTATGGCTACACCTTC.

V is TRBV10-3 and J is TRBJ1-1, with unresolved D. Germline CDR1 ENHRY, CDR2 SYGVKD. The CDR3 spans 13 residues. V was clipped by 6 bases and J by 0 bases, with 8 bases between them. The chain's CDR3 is CAISRTVNTEAFF. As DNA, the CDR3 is TGTGCCATCAGCCGAACGGTGAACACTGAAGCTTTCTTT.

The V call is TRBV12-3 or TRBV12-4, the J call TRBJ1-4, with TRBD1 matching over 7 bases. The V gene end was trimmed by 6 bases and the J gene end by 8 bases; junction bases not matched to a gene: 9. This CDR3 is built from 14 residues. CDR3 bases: TGTGCCAGCAGCCCACAGGGGCGACCAGAAAAACTGTTTTTT. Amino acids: CASSPQGRPEKLFF.

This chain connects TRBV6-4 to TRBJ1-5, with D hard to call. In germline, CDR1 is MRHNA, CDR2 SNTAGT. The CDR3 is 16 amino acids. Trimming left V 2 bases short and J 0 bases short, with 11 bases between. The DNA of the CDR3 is TGTGCCAGCAGTGACCAGGATCGCCTTAGCAATCAGCCCCAGCATTTT. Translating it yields CASSDQDRLSNQPQHF.

CDR3 residues: CASRMGSARGNTEAFF. CDR3 coding DNA: TGTGCCAGCAGGATGGGTTCCGCAAGAGGGAACACTGAAGCTTTCTTT. The V gene is TRBV5-4, the J gene TRBJ1-1; D call uncertain. Trimming removed 5 bases at V and 1 base at J, with 18 bases between. This CDR3 comprises 16 residues. Germline CDR1 reads SGHNT; CDR2 reads YYREEE (reference sequence).

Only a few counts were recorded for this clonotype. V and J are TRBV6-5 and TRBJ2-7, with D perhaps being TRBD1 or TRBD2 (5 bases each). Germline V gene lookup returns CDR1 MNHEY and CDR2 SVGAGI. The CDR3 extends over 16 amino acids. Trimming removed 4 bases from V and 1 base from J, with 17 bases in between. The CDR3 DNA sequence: TGTGCCAGCAGTTCCCCTCCGGGGCAGATATCCTACGAGCAGTACTTC. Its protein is CASSSPPGQISYEQYF.

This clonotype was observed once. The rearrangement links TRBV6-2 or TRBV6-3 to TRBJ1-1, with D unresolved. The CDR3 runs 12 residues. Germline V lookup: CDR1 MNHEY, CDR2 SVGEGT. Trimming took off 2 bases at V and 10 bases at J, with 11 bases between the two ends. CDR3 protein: CASSYPSRVAFF. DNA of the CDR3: TGTGCCAGCAGTTACCCGAGTAGGGTAGCTTTCTTT.

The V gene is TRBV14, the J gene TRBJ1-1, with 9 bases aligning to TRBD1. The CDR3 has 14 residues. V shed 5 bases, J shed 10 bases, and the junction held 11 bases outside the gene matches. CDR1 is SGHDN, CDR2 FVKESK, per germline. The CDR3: CASSGRDRVFGAFF. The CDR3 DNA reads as TGTGCCAGCAGCGGCCGGGACAGGGTCTTTGGAGCTTTCTTT. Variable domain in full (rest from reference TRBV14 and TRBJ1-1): EAGVTQFPSHSVIEKGQTVTLRCDPISGHDNLYWYRRVMGKEIKFLLHFVKESKQDESGMPNNRFLAERTGGTYSTLKVQPAELEDSGVYFCASSGRDRVFGAFFGQGTRLTVV.

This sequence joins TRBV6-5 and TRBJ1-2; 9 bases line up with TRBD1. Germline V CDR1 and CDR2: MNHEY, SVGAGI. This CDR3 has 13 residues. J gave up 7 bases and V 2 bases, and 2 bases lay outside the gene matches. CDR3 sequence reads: CASSYRTGAGYTF. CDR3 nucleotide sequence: TGTGCCAGCAGTTACCGGACAGGGGCTGGCTACACCTTC.

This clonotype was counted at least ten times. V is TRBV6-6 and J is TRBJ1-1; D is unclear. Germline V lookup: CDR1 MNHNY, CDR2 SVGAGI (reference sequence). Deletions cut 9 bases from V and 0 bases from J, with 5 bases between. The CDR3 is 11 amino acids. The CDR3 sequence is CASRLNTEAFF. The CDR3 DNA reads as TGTGCCAGTCGTTTGAACACTGAAGCTTTCTTT.

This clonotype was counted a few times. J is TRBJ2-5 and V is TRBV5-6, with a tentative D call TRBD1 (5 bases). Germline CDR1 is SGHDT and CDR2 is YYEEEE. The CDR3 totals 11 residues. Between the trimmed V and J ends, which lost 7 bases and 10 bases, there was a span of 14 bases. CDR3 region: CASQGIRDQYF. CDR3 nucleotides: TGTGCCAGCCAGGGCATCAGGGACCAGTACTTC.

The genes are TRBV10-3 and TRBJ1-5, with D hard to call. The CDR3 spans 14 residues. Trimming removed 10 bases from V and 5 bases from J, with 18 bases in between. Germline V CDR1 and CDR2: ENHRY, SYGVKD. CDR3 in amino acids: CATMNLSADQPQHF. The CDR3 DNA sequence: TGTGCCACAATGAACCTTTCCGCGGATCAGCCCCAGCATTTT.

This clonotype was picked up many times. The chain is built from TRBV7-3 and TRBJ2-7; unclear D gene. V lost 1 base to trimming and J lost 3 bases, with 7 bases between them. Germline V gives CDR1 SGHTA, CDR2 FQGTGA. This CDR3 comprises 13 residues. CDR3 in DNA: TGTGCCAGCAGCTTAAACGGCGGCTACGAGCAGTACTTC. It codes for CASSLNGGYEQYF.

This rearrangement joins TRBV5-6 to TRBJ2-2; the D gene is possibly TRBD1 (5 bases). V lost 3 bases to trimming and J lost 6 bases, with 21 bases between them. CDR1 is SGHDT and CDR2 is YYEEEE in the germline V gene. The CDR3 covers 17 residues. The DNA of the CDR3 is TGTGCCAGCAGCTCCCCCACCGGCAGGGTGAGCGCCGGGGAGCTGTTTTTT. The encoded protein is CASSSPTGRVSAGELFF.

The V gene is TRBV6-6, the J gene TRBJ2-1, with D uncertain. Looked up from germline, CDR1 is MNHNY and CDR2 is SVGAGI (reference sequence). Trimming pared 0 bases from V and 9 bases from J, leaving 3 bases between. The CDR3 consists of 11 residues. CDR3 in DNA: TGTGCCAGCAGTTACTCGCCTGAGCAGTTCTTC. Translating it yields CASSYSPEQFF.